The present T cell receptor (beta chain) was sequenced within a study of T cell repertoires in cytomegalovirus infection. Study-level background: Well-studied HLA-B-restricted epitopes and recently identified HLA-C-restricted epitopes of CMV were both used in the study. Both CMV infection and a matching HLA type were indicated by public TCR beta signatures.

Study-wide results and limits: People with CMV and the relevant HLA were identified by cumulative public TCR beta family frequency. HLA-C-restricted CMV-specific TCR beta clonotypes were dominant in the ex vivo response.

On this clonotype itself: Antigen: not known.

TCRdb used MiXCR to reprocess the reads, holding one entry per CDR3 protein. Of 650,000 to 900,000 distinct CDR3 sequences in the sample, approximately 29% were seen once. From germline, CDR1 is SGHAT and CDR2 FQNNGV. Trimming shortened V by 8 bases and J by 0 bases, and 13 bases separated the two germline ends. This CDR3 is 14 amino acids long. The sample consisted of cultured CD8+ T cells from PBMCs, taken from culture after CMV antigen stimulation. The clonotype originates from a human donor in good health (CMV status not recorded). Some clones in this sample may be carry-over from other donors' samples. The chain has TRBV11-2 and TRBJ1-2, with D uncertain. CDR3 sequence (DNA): TGTGCCAGCTCAATTTCCCACCCTAACTATGGCTACACCTTC. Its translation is CASSISHPNYGYTF.